This T cell receptor (beta chain) originates from a study of blood T cell repertoires in COVID-19. The table came from immunoSEQ multiplex PCR; TCRdb's copy has only in-frame clones and leaves some out. The repertoire consists of 93,000 or so clones, with more than 85% occurring once and the leading ten covering more than 5.5%. Germline V gene data show CDR1 as MGHDK and CDR2 as SYGVNS. This CDR3 region has 15 residues. The ends lost 1 base at V and 8 bases at J; junction bases unmatched: 8. The sample taken for sequencing was peripheral blood. V and J are TRBV25-1 and TRBJ2-1; 7 nucleotides agree with TRBD1. This receptor was taken from a human donor in a cohort sampled during active COVID-19. The CDR3 DNA reads as TGTGCCAGCAGTGAATCTTACAGGGGCCTATATGAGCAGTTCTTC. Its protein product is CASSESYRGLYEQFF.